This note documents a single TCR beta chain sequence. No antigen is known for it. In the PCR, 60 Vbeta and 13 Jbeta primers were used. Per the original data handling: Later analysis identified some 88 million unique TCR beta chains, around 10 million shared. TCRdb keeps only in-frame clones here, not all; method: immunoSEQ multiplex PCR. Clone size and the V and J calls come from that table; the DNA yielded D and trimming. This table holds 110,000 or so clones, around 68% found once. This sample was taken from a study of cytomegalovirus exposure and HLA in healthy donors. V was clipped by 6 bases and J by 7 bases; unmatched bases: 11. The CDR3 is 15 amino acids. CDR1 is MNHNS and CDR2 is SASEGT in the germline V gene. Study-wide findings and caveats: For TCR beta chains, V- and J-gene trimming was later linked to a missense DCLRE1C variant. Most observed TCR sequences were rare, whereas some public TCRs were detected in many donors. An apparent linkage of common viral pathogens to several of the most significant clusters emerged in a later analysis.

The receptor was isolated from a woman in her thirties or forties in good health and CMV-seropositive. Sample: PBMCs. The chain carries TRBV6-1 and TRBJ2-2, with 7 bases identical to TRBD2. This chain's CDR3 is CASRGPGGFDGELFF. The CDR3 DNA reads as TGTGCCAGCAGGGGACCCGGGGGGTTCGACGGGGAGCTGTTTTTT.